What follows are 27 T cell receptor beta chains derived from one specimen sequenced in a study of preoperative IRX-2 immunotherapy in early breast cancer. The method was immunoSEQ multiplex PCR; TCRdb's version includes in-frame clones alone and lacks a portion of them. Of 35,000 to 40,000 clones in the sample, roughly 82% were seen once. Noted treatment: preoperative locoregional IRX-2 cytokine immunotherapy. The material was lymph node tissue, obtained after IRX-2 immunotherapy. The receptors were sampled from a human donor with breast cancer.

The chain has TRBV11-3 and TRBJ1-1, with TRBD1 as a possible D gene (5 bases). The CDR3 sequence is 15 residues long. Germline V gene sequence: CDR1 SGHNT, CDR2 YENEEA. Between the trimmed V and J ends, which lost 7 bases and 3 bases, there was a span of 18 bases. The CDR3 DNA sequence: TGTGCCAGCACCGGGACCATGACCTTAGACACTGAAGCTTTCTTT. This translates into CASTGTMTLDTEAFF.

Notes on this clone: The read includes an ambiguous or uncalled nucleotide; its amino acid is shown as X. This rearrangement joins TRBV5-1 to TRBJ2-7; possibly TRBD1 for D (5 bases). The V gene's germline CDR1 is SGHRS and CDR2 YFSETQ. V was cut by 0 bases and J by 2 bases, with 24 bases left in between. This CDR3 region has 19 residues. Written as DNA, the CDR3 is TGCGCCAGCAGCTTGGTGGTTAGATCAGGGCGRGGGGCCACCTACGAGCAGTACTTC. It specifies CASSLVVRSGXGATYEQYF. The CDR3 as a whole reads CASSLVVRSGRGATYEQYF.

The rearrangement links TRBV5-1 to TRBJ1-2, with 7 bases aligning to TRBD1. Trimming took 4 bases from V and 4 from J; bases not matched to a gene: 10. The CDR3 length is 15 residues. Germline V gives CDR1 SGHRS, CDR2 YFSETQ. The CDR3 nucleotides are TGCGCCAGCAGCGCGATACAGGGGATAGCCTATGGCTACACCTTC. Its protein product is CASSAIQGIAYGYTF.

The chain is built from TRBV28 and TRBJ1-2; no clear D gene. Trimming pared 1 base from V and 4 bases from J, leaving 7 bases between. The germline gives CDR1 MDHEN, CDR2 SYDVKM. The CDR3 sequence is 13 residues long. The DNA for the CDR3 is TGTGCCAGCAGTTTATTAGGCTCCTATGGCTACACCTTC. It is translated as CASSLLGSYGYTF.

The chain uses TRBV11-3 and TRBJ1-6; 8 bases agree with TRBD1. V lost 5 bases and J lost 1; bases outside the gene matches: 7. This CDR3 spans 17 amino acids. Germline V gene data show CDR1 as SGHNT and CDR2 as YENEEA. The CDR3 coding sequence is TGTGCCAGCAGCATAGGACAGGGATGGTCCTATAATTCACCCCTCCACTTT. This encodes CASSIGQGWSYNSPLHF.

The genes are TRBV6-8 and TRBJ1-6, with D tentatively TRBD1 (5 bases). The germline CDR1 and CDR2 sequences are MNHGY and SAAAGT. This CDR3 region has 15 residues. V lost 5 bases and J 9 bases, leaving 17 bases between the germline ends. CDR3 in amino acids: CASSLQGLFFSPLHF. DNA of the CDR3: TGTGCCAGCAGTCTCCAGGGATTGTTTTTTTCACCCCTCCACTTT.

This clone was detected a few times. The rearrangement links TRBV6-8 to TRBJ1-6; D is unresolved. Germline V gene data show CDR1 as MNHGY and CDR2 as SAAAGT. The CDR3 contains 12 residues. Trimming shortened V by 7 bases and J by 7 bases, and 8 bases separated the two germline ends. In DNA, the CDR3 is TGTGCCAGCACCATCGGAAATTCACCCCTCCACTTT. Its translation is CASTIGNSPLHF.

This chain joins TRBV28 and TRBJ2-7; 7 nucleotides align to TRBD1. V dropped 3 bases and J dropped 4; count of bases not matched to a gene: 6. In germline, CDR1 is MDHEN, CDR2 SYDVKM. The CDR3 covers 14 residues. The CDR3 region is CASSLVQGTYEQYF. DNA of the CDR3: TGTGCCAGCAGTTTGGTACAGGGGACGTACGAGCAGTACTTC. The variable domain in full, completed from reference TRBV28 and TRBJ2-7, reads DVKVTQSSRYLVKRTGEKVFLECVQDMDHENMFWYRQDPGLGLRLIYFSYDVKMKEKGDIPEGYSVSREKKERFSLILESASTNQTSMYLCASSLVQGTYEQYFGPGTRLTVT.

A single count supports this clone. The V and J genes are TRBV28 and TRBJ2-5; 11 nucleotides agree with TRBD2. The CDR3 contains 15 residues. Looked up from germline, CDR1 is MDHEN and CDR2 is SYDVKM. With 5 bases clipped from V and 2 bases from J, the junction kept 4 bases outside the gene matches. In DNA, the CDR3 is TGTGCCAGCAGTCAACTAGCGGGGGTTCAAGAGACCCAGTACTTC. Its protein product is CASSQLAGVQETQYF.

CDR3: CASSYGQGAISGNTIYF. The CDR3 region has the DNA TGTGCCAGCAGTTACGGGCAGGGGGCGATCTCTGGAAACACCATATATTTT. This chain joins TRBV6-8 and TRBJ1-3; 8 positions agree with TRBD1. Trimming cost V 2 bases and J 0 bases; bases outside gene matches: 6. Germline assignment: CDR1 MNHGY and CDR2 SAAAGT. This CDR3 comprises 17 residues.

The J gene is TRBJ1-2, the V gene TRBV19, with D possibly being TRBD1 (5 bases). The V gene's germline CDR1 is LNHDA and CDR2 SQIVND (reference sequence). This CDR3 has 16 amino acids. Deletions cut 9 bases from V and 6 bases from J, with 26 bases between. The CDR3 loop reads CASSNGGRERLDGYTF. CDR3 nucleotide sequence: TGTGCCAGCTCAAATGGAGGCAGGGAAAGGTTGGATGGCTACACCTTC. The entire variable domain, with the rest obtained from reference TRBV19 and TRBJ1-2, is as follows: DGGITQSPKYLFRKEGQNVTLSCEQNLNHDAMYWYRQDPGQGLRLIYYSQIVNDFQKGDIAEGYSVSREKKESFPLTVTSAQKNPTAFYLCASSNGGRERLDGYTFGSGTRLTVV.

V is TRBV6-8 and J is TRBJ1-2; possibly TRBD1 for D (6 bases). CDR1 is MNHGY, CDR2 SAAAGT, per germline. V lost 7 bases to trimming and J lost 6 bases, with 21 bases between them. The CDR3 consists of 15 residues. CDR3 region: CASIRQVEGNDGYTF. In nucleotides, the CDR3 is TGTGCCAGCATACGACAGGTCGAGGGGAATGATGGCTACACCTTC.

The V call is TRBV30, the J call TRBJ2-3, with a possible D match to TRBD1 (5 bases). This CDR3 has 13 residues. In germline, CDR1 is GTSNPN, CDR2 SVGIG (reference sequence). The V end lost 0 bases, the J end lost 3 bases, and 7 bases lay between the germline ends. CDR3 nucleotide sequence: TGTGCCTGGAGTGTACAGGATACAGATACGCAGTATTTT. This translates into CAWSVQDTDTQYF.

The chain joins TRBV18 to TRBJ1-2; a weak D match, TRBD1 (5 bases). Germline V lookup: CDR1 KGHSH, CDR2 LQKENI. The CDR3 runs 14 residues. V gave up 3 bases and J gave up 2 bases, with 10 bases separating them. The CDR3 loop is CASSPDSKNYGYTF. DNA for the CDR3: TGTGCCAGCTCACCTGACAGTAAGAACTATGGCTACACCTTC.

J is TRBJ1-4 and V is TRBV19; D ambiguous. Trimming removed 5 bases from V and 4 bases from J, with 5 bases in between. The CDR3 runs to 12 residues. Germline CDR1 and CDR2: LNHDA and SQIVND (reference sequence). The CDR3 DNA follows: TGTGCCAGTAGTCTCGTTAATGAAAAACTGTTTTTT. Residues: CASSLVNEKLFF. The full variable domain, with the rest looked up from reference TRBV19 and TRBJ1-4, is DGGITQSPKYLFRKEGQNVTLSCEQNLNHDAMYWYRQDPGQGLRLIYYSQIVNDFQKGDIAEGYSVSREKKESFPLTVTSAQKNPTAFYLCASSLVNEKLFFGSGTQLSVL.

The V and J genes are TRBV28 and TRBJ2-7; 7 nucleotides align to TRBD1. Germline lookup yields CDR1 MDHEN and CDR2 SYDVKM. The length of the CDR3 is 15 residues. Trimming took 0 bases from V and 2 from J; bases not matched to a gene: 4. The CDR3: CASSLWDRYPYEQYF. The CDR3 bases are TGTGCCAGCAGTTTATGGGACAGGTACCCCTACGAGCAGTACTTC.

The chain uses TRBV11-3 and TRBJ2-7; D remains ambiguous. This CDR3 region has 15 residues. V lost 3 bases and J 0 bases, leaving 12 bases between the germline ends. Per the germline V gene, CDR1 is SGHNT and CDR2 is YENEEA. The CDR3 DNA reads TGTGCCAGCAGCTTGCGACCCGGTAACTCCTACGAGCAGTACTTC. This codes for CASSLRPGNSYEQYF.

This chain uses TRBV7-6 with TRBJ2-2, with TRBD2 matching over 12 bases. CDR3 length: 16 amino acids. Germline trimming cut 5 bases from V and 4 bases from J; bases unmatched to any gene: 5. Germline V gene lookup returns CDR1 SGHVS and CDR2 FNYEAQ. The CDR3 region is CASSGRTSGATGELFF. The CDR3 DNA follows: TGTGCCAGCAGCGGTCGGACTAGCGGGGCCACCGGGGAGCTGTTTTTT.

This clone has only a few counts. This rearrangement joins TRBV11-3 to TRBJ2-3, with D possibly TRBD1 on 5 matching bases. V gave up 6 bases and J gave up 0 bases, with 10 bases separating them. This CDR3 is built from 14 residues. The germline gives CDR1 SGHNT, CDR2 YENEEA. This CDR3 reads CASSSRQSTDTQYF. CDR3 DNA: TGTGCCAGCAGTTCAAGACAGAGCACAGATACGCAGTATTTT.

This chain uses TRBV11-1 with TRBJ2-3; 9 positions match TRBD2. V was pared by 5 bases and J by 1 base, with 7 bases of the junction left unmatched. Germline CDR1 is SGHAT and CDR2 is FQDESV (reference sequence). The CDR3 loop spans 16 amino acids. The CDR3 protein is CASSATRLAGTDTQYF. The CDR3 coding sequence is TGTGCCAGCAGCGCGACTCGACTAGCGGGCACAGATACGCAGTATTTT.

The chain couples TRBV18 to TRBJ1-5, with D perhaps matching TRBD1 (5 bases). Germline V gene sequence: CDR1 KGHSH, CDR2 LQKENI. Trimming removed 1 base from V and 1 base from J, with 11 bases in between. This CDR3 has 16 amino acids. CDR3 DNA sequence: TGTGCCAGCTCACCACAGGGGTCAGCCAGCAATCAGCCCCAGCATTTT. It specifies CASSPQGSASNQPQHF.

V is TRBV10-2 and J is TRBJ1-5; tentatively, D is TRBD1 (6 bases). Germline CDR1 and CDR2: WSHSY and SAAADI. The CDR3 has 18 amino acids. The ends were cut back, 6 bases at V and 3 bases at J, with 24 bases in the middle. In DNA form, the CDR3 reads TGCGCCAGCAGAGCCCTGGGGGCGGGACAATCTTCCAATCAGCCCCAGCATTTT. Encoded protein: CASRALGAGQSSNQPQHF.

This clone occurred once. The chain couples TRBV7-6 to TRBJ2-1, with 11 bases aligning to TRBD2. Germline V CDR1 and CDR2: SGHVS, FNYEAQ. Trimming cost V 5 bases and J 5 bases; bases outside gene matches: 11. CDR3 length equals 17 residues. The CDR3 DNA reads TGTGCCAGCAGCCAAGATCGGGGACTAGCGGCCAACAATGAGCAGTTCTTC. Encoded protein: CASSQDRGLAANNEQFF.

J is TRBJ1-1 and V is TRBV6-8; 10 bases fit TRBD1. The CDR3 runs to 19 residues. Trimming removed 6 bases from V and 0 bases from J; junction bases left unmatched: 16. The V gene's germline CDR1 is MNHGY and CDR2 SAAAGT. The CDR3 protein is CASSPDRGRISRMNTEAFF. CDR3 nucleotides: TGTGCCAGCAGCCCAGACAGGGGGCGGATTTCAAGGATGAACACTGAAGCTTTCTTT.

This clone turned up a few times. J is TRBJ2-7 and V is TRBV4-1, with D unclear. Germline assignment: CDR1 MGHRA and CDR2 YSYEKL. The V end was cut by 0 bases, the J end by 3 bases, with 9 bases between. CDR3 length: 14 amino acids. The CDR3 loop reads CASSQDGQVYEQYF. Here the CDR3 DNA reads TGCGCCAGCAGCCAAGATGGGCAGGTCTACGAGCAGTACTTC.

This clone was counted only a few times. The rearrangement links TRBV11-3 to TRBJ1-4; 10 nucleotides align to TRBD1. The CDR3 length is 14 residues. The junction had 2 bases not matched to a gene; V was cut back by 3 bases and J by 7 bases. CDR1 and CDR2 from the germline V gene are SGHNT and YENEEA. In DNA form, the CDR3 reads TGTGCCAGCAGCTTGGGGGACAGGGGTGAAAAACTGTTTTTT. Translated, it gives CASSLGDRGEKLFF.

The CDR3 sequence is CASRLDRGRNTIYF. The CDR3 nucleotides read TGCGCCAGCAGACTTGACAGGGGCAGAAACACCATATATTTT. This chain uses TRBV5-1 with TRBJ1-3; 8 bases match TRBD1. CDR1 and CDR2 from the germline V gene are SGHRS and YFSETQ. The CDR3 has 14 residues. After removal of 5 bases from V and 5 bases from J, the junction contained 6 bases not matched to a gene.